This TCR beta chain was captured by sequencing in a study of control samples from healthy donors and cancer patients. TCRdb's copy holds only in-frame clones and misses some; the assay was immunoSEQ multiplex PCR. The sample carries approximately 130,000 clones, about nine tenths recorded once. V shed 1 base and J shed 3 bases, with 11 bases lying between them. This CDR3 contains 14 residues. Germline V gene sequence: CDR1 SGHRS, CDR2 YFSETQ. The sequencing sample was made of blood. The chain is built from TRBV5-1 and TRBJ2-7, with a weak D call TRBD1 (6 bases). The clonotype comes from a man between 40 and 49 years old in good health. In nucleotides, the CDR3 is TGCGCCAGCAGCTTGATGGACAGTGTCTACGAGCAGTACTTC. It encodes CASSLMDSVYEQYF. The full variable domain, its missing parts supplied by reference TRBV5-1 and TRBJ2-7, is KAGVTQTPRYLIKTRGQQVTLSCSPISGHRSVSWYQQTPGQGLQFLFEYFSETQRNKGNFPGRFSGRQFSNSRSEMNVSTLELGDSALYLCASSLMDSVYEQYFGPGTRLTVT.